One and the same sample provided the 15 T cell receptor beta chains below, sequenced in a study of blood T cell repertoires in COVID-19. Sequenced by immunoSEQ multiplex PCR; TCRdb stores in-frame clones only, minus some. The sample comprises around 310,000 clones, around 90% of which are singletons, and under 1.1% rests with the top ten. The material sequenced was peripheral blood. These receptor sequences come from a woman aged 40 to 50 with COVID-19, enrolled during active disease.

This clone occurred once. This chain uses TRBV2 with TRBJ2-2; 7 bases align to TRBD1. V was pared by 2 bases and J by 4 bases, with 4 bases of the junction left unmatched. The CDR3 has 15 amino acids. Germline V lookup: CDR1 SNHLY, CDR2 FYNNEI. Written as DNA, the CDR3 is TGTGCCAGCAGTGAAACGGGACAGCTCACCGGGGAGCTGTTTTTT. Translation: CASSETGQLTGELFF.

This rearrangement joins TRBV27 to TRBJ1-4; weak D call: TRBD1 (5 bases). The ends were cut back, 4 bases at V and 4 bases at J, with 13 bases in the middle. The CDR3 is made up of 15 amino acids. The germline V gene has CDR1 MNHEY and CDR2 SMNVEV (reference sequence). CDR3 residues: CASSYRGTHNEKLFF. The CDR3 nucleotides are TGTGCCAGCAGTTACCGCGGGACGCATAATGAAAAACTGTTTTTT.

A single count supports this clone. The V gene is TRBV2, the J gene TRBJ2-7; 9 bases map to TRBD1. Germline V gives CDR1 SNHLY, CDR2 FYNNEI. The CDR3 sequence is 15 residues long. V was pared by 6 bases and J by 0 bases, with 6 bases of the junction left unmatched. The CDR3 nucleotides read TGTGCCAGCAGGCCCGGGACAGGGAACTCCTACGAGCAGTACTTC. It codes for CASRPGTGNSYEQYF.

The chain employs TRBV7-9 and TRBJ1-3, with 10 bases aligning to TRBD1. Germline trimming cut 3 bases from V and 1 base from J; bases unmatched to any gene: 6. The CDR3 is made up of 17 amino acids. Germline-derived CDR1 and CDR2 are SEHNR and FQNEAQ (reference sequence). DNA for the CDR3: TGTGCCAGCAGCTTGAACCGGGACAGGGGATCTGGAAACACCATATATTTT. Protein: CASSLNRDRGSGNTIYF.

The V and J genes are TRBV7-2 and TRBJ2-7; D is possibly TRBD2 (5 bases). Germline V CDR1 and CDR2: SGHTA, FQGNSA. V lost 5 bases and J lost 4, with 12 bases in between. The CDR3 totals 13 residues. CDR3 residues: CASSPNSGYEQYF. The CDR3, as DNA: TGTGCCAGCAGCCCCAATTCGGGGTACGAGCAGTACTTC.

The count of this clone is one. The genes are TRBV29-1 and TRBJ1-2; no definite D call. V lost 3 bases to trimming and J lost 1 base, with 3 bases between them. The germline V gene has CDR1 SQVTM and CDR2 ANQGSEA. This CDR3 comprises 11 residues. The CDR3 DNA sequence: TGCAGCGTTGATCATAACTATGGCTACACCTTC. This encodes CSVDHNYGYTF.

This rearrangement joins TRBV5-8 to TRBJ1-2; D is undetermined. This CDR3 spans 12 amino acids. CDR1 and CDR2 (germline): SGHTS, YDEGEE. Trimming cost V 2 bases and J 5 bases, with 7 bases left between them. CDR3 in DNA: TGTGCCAGCAGCTTTCCCAAATATGGCTACACCTTC. It codes for CASSFPKYGYTF.

This clone was seen once. The DNA for the CDR3 is TGTGCCAGCAGTCCCACCGGGAGCACCTATAGCAATCAGCCCCAGCATTTT. Protein sequence: CASSPTGSTYSNQPQHF. This chain joins TRBV28 and TRBJ1-5; D remains ambiguous. The CDR3 length is 17 residues. The germline gives CDR1 MDHEN, CDR2 SYDVKM. V was pared by 5 bases and J by 0 bases, with 17 bases between.

The chain joins TRBV9 to TRBJ2-7, with TRBD2 matching over 10 bases. Germline CDR1 SGDLS, CDR2 YYNGEE. The CDR3 extends over 16 amino acids. With V trimmed by 4 bases and J by 0 bases, 7 bases remained unmatched. CDR3 region: CASSTYSGGPSYEQYF. Here the CDR3 DNA reads TGTGCCAGCAGCACCTATAGCGGGGGGCCCTCCTACGAGCAGTACTTC.

Of note for this clone: One junction end disagrees with the germline gene, perhaps due to a read error. The chain couples TRBV28 to TRBJ1-4; 7 bases agree with TRBD1. CDR1 MDHEN and CDR2 SYDVKM come from the germline V gene. The CDR3 loop spans 15 amino acids. The CDR3 DNA is TGTGCCTGCAGGGACCTTAGGGGGCGGAATGAAAAACTGTTTTTT. Residues: CACRDLRGRNEKLFF.

There are a few counts of this clone. The V and J genes are TRBV5-5 and TRBJ1-1; perhaps TRBD1 as D (5 bases). Trimming shortened V by 1 base and J by 6 bases, and 19 bases separated the two germline ends. Germline V lookup: CDR1 SGHKS, CDR2 YYEKEE (reference sequence). The CDR3 runs to 16 residues. CDR3 nucleotide sequence: TGTGCCAGCAGCTTGATGGGGGACTTCGGCGCGCCTGAAGCTTTCTTT. Translated: CASSLMGDFGAPEAFF.

The chain has TRBV27 and TRBJ2-1; 9 bases match TRBD1. CDR3 length: 15 amino acids. CDR1 and CDR2 from the germline V gene are MNHEY and SMNVEV (reference sequence). V shed 5 bases and J 3 bases; nucleotides not matched to a gene: 5. CDR3 region: CASSLPDRGYNEQFF. DNA for the CDR3: TGTGCCAGCAGTCTACCGGACAGGGGCTACAATGAGCAGTTCTTC.

The chain links TRBV5-4 to TRBJ1-1; D gene ambiguous. V was shortened by 3 bases and J by 9 bases, with 12 bases between the two germline ends. CDR3 length: 12 amino acids. The germline V gene has CDR1 SGHNT and CDR2 YYREEE (reference sequence). Here the CDR3 reads CASSSPGKQAFF. DNA for the CDR3: TGTGCCAGCAGCTCGCCAGGAAAACAAGCTTTCTTT.

The V gene is TRBV10-3, the J gene TRBJ2-7; possible D gene TRBD2, 6 bases. Trimming pared 7 bases from V and 2 bases from J, leaving 18 bases between. Germline CDR1 reads ENHRY; CDR2 reads SYGVKD. The CDR3 runs 15 residues. CDR3 in amino acids: CAITQGAGAPYEQYF. The CDR3 DNA reads TGTGCCATCACCCAAGGAGCGGGTGCCCCCTACGAGCAGTACTTC.

This sequence joins TRBV5-1 and TRBJ1-1; 9 bases match TRBD1. The CDR3 runs to 14 residues. Germline V gene lookup returns CDR1 SGHRS and CDR2 YFSETQ. Unmatched junction bases numbered 5, after V lost 5 bases and J lost 3 bases. The CDR3 spells CASRSDRGDTEAFF. CDR3 in DNA: TGCGCCAGCAGATCTGACAGGGGGGACACTGAAGCTTTCTTT.